The next 20 T cell receptor beta chains were all read from a single sample in a study of CD8+ T cells in alopecia areata. Treatment in this sample: oral pan-JAK inhibitor, 5-10 mg twice daily. Reverse transcribed after extraction, RNA yielded cDNA as the sequencing template. Assay: immunoSEQ multiplex PCR; the TCRdb copy retains only in-frame clones and omits some. The table has about 270,000 clones, around 64% seen once. The sequencing used CD4+ T cells sorted from blood, collected at week 52, from a patient treated with tofacitinib. The receptor source for this set is a human donor with alopecia areata.

The CDR3 DNA reads TGCGCCAGCCGGAGTGGCAGGGCAAGGGAGACCCAGTACTTC. Protein: CASRSGRARETQYF. This chain connects TRBV5-1 to TRBJ2-5; TRBD1 might be the D (5 bases). Germline V CDR1 and CDR2: SGHRS, YFSETQ. V dropped 7 bases and J dropped 5 bases, with 18 bases sitting between them. The CDR3 spans 14 residues.

This chain links TRBV6-1 with TRBJ2-7; D call uncertain. The CDR3 runs 13 residues. V was pared by 1 base and J by 8 bases, with 12 bases between. Germline V gives CDR1 MNHNS, CDR2 SASEGT. CDR3: CASSEGTALKQYF. The CDR3 bases are TGTGCCAGCAGTGAAGGAACAGCCTTGAAGCAGTACTTC.

The J gene is TRBJ2-1, the V gene TRBV4-3; D call uncertain. The CDR3 runs to 13 residues. CDR1 is LGHNA, CDR2 YSLEER, per germline. The V gene lost 0 bases and the J gene lost 10 bases, with 10 bases spanning the gap. CDR3 protein: CASSQEAGREQFF. As DNA, the CDR3 is TGCGCCAGCAGCCAAGAGGCTGGGCGGGAGCAGTTCTTC.

The chain uses TRBV5-1 and TRBJ2-3; TRBD2 aligns across 12 bases. The germline CDR1 and CDR2 sequences are SGHRS and YFSETQ. Trimming cost V 5 bases and J 5 bases; bases outside gene matches: 9. This CDR3 has 16 amino acids. CDR3 in amino acids: CASRGLAGGPRDTQYF. Here the CDR3 DNA reads TGCGCCAGCAGAGGCCTAGCGGGGGGGCCTAGAGATACGCAGTATTTT.

The chain uses TRBV5-4 and TRBJ2-4, with 7 bases that match TRBD1. V was pared by 4 bases and J by 8 bases, with 6 bases of the junction left unmatched. The germline CDR1 and CDR2 sequences are SGHNT and YYREEE (reference sequence). The CDR3 runs 13 residues. CDR3 region: CASSVDRAYIQYF. As DNA, the CDR3 is TGTGCCAGCAGCGTTGACAGGGCGTACATTCAGTACTTC.

A few counts support this clone. J is TRBJ2-3 and V is TRBV19; a possible D gene is TRBD2 (6 bases). Germline V CDR1 and CDR2: LNHDA, SQIVND (reference sequence). Trimming took off 7 bases at V and 1 base at J, with 12 bases between the two ends. This CDR3 region has 14 residues. The CDR3 sequence: CASNPAGRTDTQYF. DNA of the CDR3: TGTGCCAGTAATCCGGCGGGGCGCACAGATACGCAGTATTTT.

This clone occurred a few times. The chain links TRBV7-2 to TRBJ1-6, with D hard to call. The germline V gene has CDR1 SGHTA and CDR2 FQGNSA. The CDR3 is 13 amino acids. V lost 8 bases to trimming and J lost 3 bases, with 8 bases between them. The CDR3 DNA reads as TGTGCCAGCGAAGCCAGCTATAATTCACCCCTCCACTTT. It encodes CASEASYNSPLHF.

This clone is a singleton in its sample. The chain links TRBV29-1 to TRBJ2-3; 9 bases fit TRBD2. In germline, CDR1 is SQVTM, CDR2 ANQGSEA. This CDR3 is 15 amino acids long. J gave up 0 bases and V 4 bases, and 5 bases lay outside the gene matches. The CDR3: CSVVPGTSSTDTQYF. Here the CDR3 DNA reads TGCAGCGTTGTGCCGGGGACTAGCAGCACAGATACGCAGTATTTT.

This chain connects TRBV11-2 to TRBJ2-7, with 10 bases lining up with TRBD1. CDR1 and CDR2 (germline): SGHAT, FQNNGV. The trim removed 7 bases at V and 5 bases at J, leaving 11 bases unmatched. The CDR3 runs 15 residues. In DNA form, the CDR3 reads TGTGCCAGCACCCGTGGACAGGGGGGATGGGACGAGCAGTACTTC. This sequence encodes CASTRGQGGWDEQYF.

The V call is TRBV30, the J call TRBJ1-1; no firm D call. V was shortened by 2 bases and J by 3 bases, with 7 bases between the two germline ends. CDR3 size: 12 residues. Germline CDR1 GTSNPN, CDR2 SVGIG (reference sequence). CDR3 residues: CAWSPRDTEAFF. CDR3 in DNA: TGTGCCTGGAGTCCCCGGGACACTGAAGCTTTCTTT. The entire variable domain, with the rest obtained from reference TRBV30 and TRBJ1-1, is as follows: SQTIHQWPATLVQPVGSPLSLECTVEGTSNPNLYWYRQAAGRGLQLLFYSVGIGQISSEVPQNLSASRPQDRQFILSSKKLLLSDSGFYLCAWSPRDTEAFFGQGTRLTVV.

The V gene is TRBV6-1, the J gene TRBJ2-7; tentatively, D is TRBD1 (6 bases). The V end was cut by 7 bases, the J end by 0 bases, with 10 bases between. Germline V gene lookup returns CDR1 MNHNS and CDR2 SASEGT. The CDR3 covers 13 residues. CDR3 loop: CASTDRNSYEQYF. In nucleotides, the CDR3 is TGTGCCAGCACCGACAGGAACTCCTACGAGCAGTACTTC.

On this clone itself: At the DNA level, this CDR3 is encoded by other sequences in the same sample as well. The J gene is TRBJ2-6, the V gene TRBV29-1; D is ambiguous. CDR1 and CDR2 (germline): SQVTM, ANQGSEA. V lost 1 base and J 0 bases, leaving 4 bases between the germline ends. CDR3 length equals 14 residues. CDR3 sequence: CSVEGGSGANVLTF. The CDR3 nucleotides read TGCAGCGTTGAAGGCGGCTCTGGGGCCAACGTCCTGACTTTC.

The rearrangement joins TRBV14 to TRBJ1-4; 9 positions agree with TRBD1. The ends lost 5 bases at V and 5 bases at J; junction bases unmatched: 0. This CDR3 has 13 residues. Germline CDR1 SGHDN, CDR2 FVKESK. CDR3 amino acids: CASSGQGNEKLFF. DNA for the CDR3: TGTGCCAGCAGCGGACAGGGGAATGAAAAACTGTTTTTT.

The V gene is TRBV29-1, the J gene TRBJ2-3, with D hard to call. Trimming removed 7 bases from V and 6 bases from J, with 11 bases in between. Germline assignment: CDR1 SQVTM and CDR2 ANQGSEA. The CDR3 is 11 residues long. CDR3 sequence (DNA): TGCAGCGCTGACCGGGCGGATACGCAGTATTTT. It encodes CSADRADTQYF.

This chain links TRBV29-1 with TRBJ2-1; a weak D match, TRBD1 (5 bases). The CDR3 covers 16 residues. V was shortened by 2 bases and J by 12 bases, with 26 bases between the two germline ends. Looked up from germline, CDR1 is SQVTM and CDR2 is ANQGSEA. The CDR3 region has the DNA TGCAGCGTTGAAAACCCGTCCAAGGGGCCCGCGGACGGGCAGTTCTTC. It specifies CSVENPSKGPADGQFF.

The chain joins TRBV5-1 to TRBJ2-7, with 12 positions matching TRBD1. Germline V gene data show CDR1 as SGHRS and CDR2 as YFSETQ. J was trimmed by 5 bases and V by 6 bases; bases with no gene match: 9. This CDR3 spans 15 amino acids. The CDR3: CASNLGTGGLDEQYF. As DNA, the CDR3 is TGCGCCAGCAACCTCGGGACAGGGGGCCTCGACGAGCAGTACTTC.

V usage is TRBV30 and J usage is TRBJ2-7, with D perhaps matching TRBD1 (5 bases). V dropped 0 bases and J dropped 5 bases, with 11 bases sitting between them. Germline CDR1 GTSNPN, CDR2 SVGIG (reference sequence). The CDR3 length is 13 residues. The CDR3 bases are TGTGCCTGGAGTGTAGGGCAGGGCCACGAGCAGTACTTC. Translation: CAWSVGQGHEQYF.

J is TRBJ2-1 and V is TRBV29-1; 7 positions match TRBD2. CDR3 length equals 14 residues. Germline V lookup: CDR1 SQVTM, CDR2 ANQGSEA. The trim removed 4 bases at V and 3 bases at J, leaving 6 bases unmatched. CDR3 coding DNA: TGCAGCGTTGCCGCGCGGGGGTTCTACAATGAGCAGTTCTTC. Its protein is CSVAARGFYNEQFF.

This chain uses TRBV29-1 with TRBJ2-3; D not certain. The CDR3 runs 10 residues. Germline V gene lookup returns CDR1 SQVTM and CDR2 ANQGSEA. Trimming pared 7 bases from V and 3 bases from J, leaving 5 bases between. Here the CDR3 DNA reads TGCAGCGCCCATACAGATACGCAGTATTTT. This gives the protein CSAHTDTQYF.

The chain couples TRBV29-1 to TRBJ2-7; no firm D call. Germline V gene lookup returns CDR1 SQVTM and CDR2 ANQGSEA. V dropped 5 bases and J dropped 5 bases, with 19 bases sitting between them. The CDR3 is made up of 14 amino acids. The CDR3 DNA follows: TGCAGCGTTTCCTCCGGCTGGGATCTGGACGAGCAGTACTTC. Its translation is CSVSSGWDLDEQYF.